This is a list of T cell receptor beta chains from one sample in a study of Graves' ophthalmopathy and Graves' hyperthyroidism. TCRdb recomputed calls from the multiplex PCR reads with MiXCR, one row per CDR3 protein. This table holds about 550,000 distinct CDR3 sequences, less than 40% found once. Sample: peripheral blood or thyroid tissue (not recorded which). The source is an adult man with Graves' hyperthyroidism. Both conserved end residues are part of each CDR3. The order of the fields is J gene, V gene, D gene, clone size, CDR3 DNA, CDR3 protein. D genes are given only for firm matches. Clone size appears in some rows only: once, few, many, or a class for an expanded clone.

>TRBJ1-5|TRBV2|TRBD1|few
TGTGCCAGCAGTACCCGGGACAGGGGAAATCAGCCCCAGCATTTT
CASSTRDRGNQPQHF
>TRBJ2-6|TRBV24-1|TRBD2|NA
TGTGCCACCAACTCGGCTAGCGGGATTTCTGGGGCCAACGTCCTGACTTTC
CATNSASGISGANVLTF
>TRBJ2-3|TRBV5-1|NA|NA
TGCGCCAGCAGCTTGGAAGGTGGCACAGATACGCAGTATTTT
CASSLEGGTDTQYF
>TRBJ2-5|TRBV6-1|NA|many
TGTGCCAGCAGTTCGGACAGATACACGACCCAGTACTTC
CASSSDRYTTQYF
>TRBJ2-5|TRBV7-3|NA|NA
TGTGCCAGCAGCTTCGGGGCTAACAAAGAGACCCAGTACTTC
CASSFGANKETQYF
>TRBJ2-7|TRBV10-3|TRBD2|few
TGTGCCATCGAAGGAGCGGGAGGGAGCGAGCAGTACTTC
CAIEGAGGSEQYF
>TRBJ2-7|TRBV24-1|NA|once
TGTGCCACCAGCGCCCAGAGGGTTAACTACGAGCAGTACTTC
CATSAQRVNYEQYF
>TRBJ2-7|TRBV20-1|NA|few
TGCAGTGCTAGATCCCCCAGGGTGGGTTACGAGCAGTACTTC
CSARSPRVGYEQYF
>TRBJ1-3|TRBV7-9|NA|NA
TGTGCCAGCGGCAGGACAGACTCTGGAAACACCATATATTTT
CASGRTDSGNTIYF
>TRBJ2-7|TRBV2|TRBD1|few
TGTGCCAGCGCGGGACAGGATAACTACGAGCAGTACTTC
CASAGQDNYEQYF
>TRBJ1-1|TRBV10-3|TRBD1|NA
TGTGCCATCAGTGAGTCGGGACAGATTAACAATGAGCAGTTCTTT
CAISESGQINNEQFF
>TRBJ1-1|TRBV5-8|TRBD1|many
TGTGCCAGCAGCTTGTGGGACAGCACTGAAGCTTTCTTT
CASSLWDSTEAFF
>TRBJ2-7|TRBV6-1|TRBD1|many
TGTGCCAGCAGTGAAGCGCGTTCGACAGGGGCCTACGAGCAGTACTTC
CASSEARSTGAYEQYF
>TRBJ2-7|TRBV7-9|TRBD1|NA
TGTGCCAGCAGCCCAGACGACAGGGGGGACTACGAGCAGTACTTC
CASSPDDRGDYEQYF
>TRBJ1-5|TRBV2|NA|NA
TGTGCTACCAACAGAGATCAGCCCCAGCATTTT
CATNRDQPQHF
>TRBJ2-7|TRBV20-1|NA|NA
TGCAGTGCTAGAGATGTTGGCGGACTAACCTACGAGCAGTACTTC
CSARDVGGLTYEQYF
>TRBJ2-5|TRBV14|NA|many
TGTGCCAGCAGCCAAGGGGTCGGGACATCGGGAGAGACCCAGTACTTC
CASSQGVGTSGETQYF
>TRBJ1-5|TRBV6-5|NA|NA
TGTGCCAGCAGTTACGGACAAACCCAGGGGACCCAGCATTTT
CASSYGQTQGTQHF
>TRBJ2-6|TRBV20-1|NA|many
TGCAGTGCTAGAAAGTCTGGGGCCAACGTCCTGACTTTC
CSARKSGANVLTF
>TRBJ2-7|TRBV27|TRBD1|few
TGTGCCAGCAGTGCGGGGACAGGGGGCGCTTACGAGCAGTACTTC
CASSAGTGGAYEQYF
>TRBJ2-7|TRBV7-2|NA|many
TGTGCCAGCAGCTTACAGCCCGAATACGAGCAGTACTTC
CASSLQPEYEQYF
>TRBJ2-6|TRBV7-6|TRBD2|many
TGTGCCAGCAGTTCCGGGACTAGAGGCTCTGGGGCCAACGTCCTGACTTTC
CASSSGTRGSGANVLTF
>TRBJ2-5|TRBV20-1|NA|many
TGCAGTGGGGACAGCGTCGGGCTTTCTAGCGGAAAAGAGACCCAGTACTTC
CSGDSVGLSSGKETQYF
>TRBJ1-5|TRBV20-1|NA|few
TGCAGTGCGTCGGGGGGGTCGGGGGGCAATCAGCCCCAGCATTTT
CSASGGSGGNQPQHF
>TRBJ2-5|TRBV7-2|TRBD2|many
TGTGCCAGCAGCTTAGCGCGGGGGGCAGAGACCCAGTACTTC
CASSLARGAETQYF
>TRBJ2-7|TRBV20-1|TRBD2|many
TGCAGTGCTAGAGATCTTACTAGCGGGAGCGGCGAGCAGTACTTC
CSARDLTSGSGEQYF
>TRBJ2-1|TRBV5-1|NA|NA
TGCGCCAGCAGTTTTGGTCCCCCCAGGGGCGATGAGCAGTTCTTC
CASSFGPPRGDEQFF
>TRBJ2-7|TRBV7-2|TRBD1|many
TGTGCCAGCAGCACTCGGACAGGGGGCTACGAGCAGTACTTC
CASSTRTGGYEQYF
>TRBJ2-3|TRBV7-3|NA|NA
TGTGCCAGCAGCCCCCTCGGGAGAGGGGGTACAGATACGCAGTATTTT
CASSPLGRGGTDTQYF
>TRBJ1-1|TRBV7-8|NA|few
TGTGCCAGCAGCTTAGGATCGGTTGGAGGGGGTGAAGCTTTCTTT
CASSLGSVGGGEAFF
>TRBJ2-5|TRBV29-1|NA|NA
TGCAGCGCTCGGCAGAAGCAAGAGACCCAGTACTTC
CSARQKQETQYF
>TRBJ2-7|TRBV7-8|TRBD1|many
TGTGCCAGCAGCCCCGGGACAGAATACGAGCAGTACTTC
CASSPGTEYEQYF
>TRBJ2-6|TRBV19|NA|few
TGTGCCAGTAGTTCAGGGGTGCTGACTGGGGCCAACGTCCTGACTTTC
CASSSGVLTGANVLTF
>TRBJ2-5|TRBV28|TRBD2|few
TGTGCCAGCAGTGAAGCGGGAGGGTCAGAGACCCAGTACTTC
CASSEAGGSETQYF
>TRBJ2-7|TRBV7-2|TRBD2|NA
TGTGCCAGCAGCTCAAGGTCTAGCGGGGCGACCTACGAGCAGTACTTC
CASSSRSSGATYEQYF
>TRBJ1-5|TRBV4-1|NA|many
TGCGCCAGCAGCCAAGTATTCGGGACTAGCAATCAGCCCCAGCATTTT
CASSQVFGTSNQPQHF
>TRBJ1-5|TRBV5-6|NA|many
TGTGCCAGCAGCTTGGGCGGCAAATCGTATCAGCCCCAGCATTTT
CASSLGGKSYQPQHF
>TRBJ1-1|TRBV9|TRBD1|NA
TGTGCCAGCAGCCAGAGCCCCGCCACAGGGGGCGGGGGGACGGCCACTGAAGCTTTCTTT
CASSQSPATGGGGTATEAFF
>TRBJ1-2|TRBV7-9|NA|many
TGTGCCAGCAGAAAGGGGTATGGCTACACCTTC
CASRKGYGYTF
>TRBJ2-2|TRBV7-2|NA|once
TGTGCCAGCAGCTCCTATTTGGACGGGGAGCTGTTTTTT
CASSSYLDGELFF
>TRBJ2-5|TRBV7-2|TRBD2|NA
TGTGCCAGCACCTTAATGGGGAGGGCAGAGACCCAGTACTTC
CASTLMGRAETQYF
>TRBJ1-4|TRBV7-2|NA|NA
TGTGCCAGCAGAAACAGGTTCTTT
CASRNRFF
>TRBJ2-5|TRBV11-2|NA|NA
TGTTCCAGCAGCCCCCGGTACAGGGATCAAGAGACCCAGTACTTC
CSSSPRYRDQETQYF
>TRBJ2-1|TRBV7-6|NA|NA
TGTGCCAGCAGCTTAGGAAGGCTCAGGGTAACCTACAATGAGCAGTTCTTC
CASSLGRLRVTYNEQFF